This TCR beta chain was captured by sequencing in a study of cytomegalovirus exposure and HLA in healthy donors. About the research overall: The same platform was used for the roughly 120 validation repertoires as for the approximately 720 first-cohort repertoires, as reported in a later analysis. General study results and limits: Reported performance of the classifier showed diagnosis of cytomegalovirus status with high specificity and sensitivity. Confirmation was obtained in vitro that a few CMV-associated chains are specific for CMV antigens.

On this clone itself: Its antigen remains unknown.

The CDR3 contains 15 residues. CDR1 SGHRS and CDR2 YFSETQ come from the germline V gene. V lost 0 bases, J lost 3 bases, and 4 bases stayed unmatched. Clones were read by immunoSEQ multiplex PCR, and TCRdb kept only the in-frame ones, dropping some. Counted here are roughly 100,000 clones, roughly 86% occurring once; the ten biggest clones make up around 4.1%. The specimen was PBMCs. V and J are TRBV5-1 and TRBJ1-2; 8 bases agree with TRBD1. The source of this sequence is a woman under 30 in good health and CMV-seropositive. For the CDR3, the DNA is TGCGCCAGCAGCTTGGCCGGGACAGGCTACTATGGCTACACCTTC. Translation: CASSLAGTGYYGYTF.